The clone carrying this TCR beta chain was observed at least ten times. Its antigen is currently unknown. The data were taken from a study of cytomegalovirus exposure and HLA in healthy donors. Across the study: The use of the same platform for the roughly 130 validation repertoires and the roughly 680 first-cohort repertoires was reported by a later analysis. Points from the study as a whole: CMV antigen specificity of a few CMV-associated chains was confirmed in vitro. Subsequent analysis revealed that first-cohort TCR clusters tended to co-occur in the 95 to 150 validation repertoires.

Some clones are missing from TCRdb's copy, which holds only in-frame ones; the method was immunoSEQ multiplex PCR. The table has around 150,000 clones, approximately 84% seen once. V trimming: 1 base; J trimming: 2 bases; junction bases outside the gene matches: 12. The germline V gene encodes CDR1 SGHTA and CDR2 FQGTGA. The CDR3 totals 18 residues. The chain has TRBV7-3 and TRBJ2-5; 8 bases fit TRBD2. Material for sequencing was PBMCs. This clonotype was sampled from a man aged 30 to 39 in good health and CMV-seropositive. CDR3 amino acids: CASSLNPPSGRGQETQYF. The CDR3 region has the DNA TGTGCCAGCAGCTTAAACCCCCCCAGCGGGAGAGGTCAAGAGACCCAGTACTTC.